Listed here is a single T cell receptor (beta chain). The sample belongs to a study of blood T cell repertoires in COVID-19. Turning to the study itself: The cDNA or gDNA used as material had been derived from T cells, B-cell-depleted T cells, or PBMCs.

With 5 bases removed from V and 5 bases from J, the gap between germline ends came to 16 bases. Per the germline V gene, CDR1 is SGHTA and CDR2 is FQGNSA. The length of the CDR3 is 14 residues. Generated by immunoSEQ multiplex PCR, the TCRdb table keeps only in-frame clones and is missing some. The sample yields some 45,000 clones, 86% seen once. The sequencing input was peripheral blood. The source of this sequence is a human donor in a cohort sampled during active COVID-19. This chain connects TRBV7-2 to TRBJ2-7; possibly TRBD1 for D (7 bases). CDR3 sequence (DNA): TGTGCCAGCAGCCTCAGATTCAGGGGGGACGAGCAGTACTTC. This translates into CASSLRFRGDEQYF.